These T cell receptor beta chains were read from a single sample in a study of early T cells in non-severe SARS-CoV-2 infection. TCRdb fed the 5' RACE reads into MiXCR, producing one record per CDR3 protein. This sample yields about 84,000 distinct CDR3 sequences, of which about 12% are seen a single time; approximately 2.6% belongs to the top ten. Source material: whole blood. All receptors derive from an adult who was a healthcare worker with PCR-confirmed SARS-CoV-2 infection or an uninfected control (not recorded which). CDR3s include the opening cysteine and the closing phenylalanine or tryptophan. The D gene is left open where the match is weak. Size tells how often a clone was seen (once, few, many) or the class of an expanded clone, and some rows leave it out.

TRBJ1-5 | . | TRBV5-6 | many | TGTGCCAGCAGCGCCGGAGGACGGAATAGCAATCAGCCCCAGCATTTT | CASSAGGRNSNQPQHF
TRBJ1-4 | . | TRBV7-8 | many | TGTGCCAGCAGCTTAAGGAACGGGGGGCTAAATGAAAAACTGTTTTTT | CASSLRNGGLNEKLFF
TRBJ2-5 | . | TRBV29-1 | many | TGCAGCGCCCAGGGGTTGGAGACCCAGTACTTC | CSAQGLETQYF
TRBJ2-2 | . | TRBV5-1 | many | TGCGCCAGCAGCTTGGGGATGAACACCGGGGAGCTGTTTTTT | CASSLGMNTGELFF
TRBJ2-1 | . | TRBV21-1 | . | TGTGCCAGCAGCAAAGCGCTCCTAGCGGGGAATGAGCAGTTCTTC | CASSKALLAGNEQFF
TRBJ1-1 | TRBD1 | TRBV11-2 | few | TGTGCCAGCAGCCCTGGACAGGGGGGGAGCACTGAAGCTTTCTTT | CASSPGQGGSTEAFF
TRBJ2-7 | . | TRBV6-2/TRBV6-3 | . | TGTGCCAGCAGTTACGACAAAACCTACGAGCAGTACTTC | CASSYDKTYEQYF
TRBJ1-4 | . | TRBV4-2 | many | TGTGCCAGCAGGAACATCGAGGGGGTAGGATTAGGGGAAAAACTGTTTTTT | CASRNIEGVGLGEKLFF
TRBJ1-1 | . | TRBV5-1 | few | TGCGCCAGCAGCTTGACAGGGAGTGGTGAAGCTTTCTTT | CASSLTGSGEAFF
TRBJ2-2 | . | TRBV4-1 | few | TGCGCCAGCAGCCAAGATGGTACTAGAGGCACCGGGGAGCTGTTTTTT | CASSQDGTRGTGELFF
TRBJ2-7 | TRBD2 | TRBV10-3 | . | TGTGCCATCAGTGAGTCGTCGGGGGGAGCCTCGTACGAGCAGTACTTC | CAISESSGGASYEQYF
TRBJ2-3 | TRBD2 | TRBV7-9 | . | TGTGCCAGCAGCAAAGTCCTTTCTGGCGGGAGAGGCACAGATACGCAGTATTTT | CASSKVLSGGRGTDTQYF
TRBJ2-7 | . | TRBV12-5 | many | TGTGCTAGTGGTTTGGCGCAGTACGAGCAGTACTTC | CASGLAQYEQYF
TRBJ1-1 | . | TRBV11-3 | . | TGTGCCAGCAGCTTAGTAGGGAAATCCACTGAAGCTTTCTTT | CASSLVGKSTEAFF
TRBJ1-4 | . | TRBV7-9 | many | TGTGCCAGCAGCCCGAGGGGGGTTGAAAAACTGTTTTTT | CASSPRGVEKLFF
TRBJ1-4 | . | TRBV19 | . | TGTGCCAGTAGTCTCCGGAGGGGGTTGGAAGAAAAACTGTTTTTT | CASSLRRGLEEKLFF
TRBJ2-3 | . | TRBV11-2 | few | TGTGCCAGCAGCTTAGGGTGGCAGGAGACAGATACGCAGTATTTT | CASSLGWQETDTQYF
TRBJ1-6 | TRBD1 | TRBV11-2 | . | TGTGCCAGCAGCTTAGGACAGGGTCATTCACCCCTCCACTTT | CASSLGQGHSPLHF
TRBJ1-2 | . | TRBV7-9 | many | TGTGCCAGCAGCTTCGTGGGAGTCCCTAACTATGGCTACACCTTC | CASSFVGVPNYGYTF
TRBJ2-3 | . | TRBV9 | . | TGTGCCAGCAGCGACGCGAGGGTCCCGAGCACAGATACGCACTATTTT | CASSDARVPSTDTHYF
TRBJ2-7 | . | TRBV7-9 | many | TGTGCCAGCAGCTTCCCTACAGGGCACGAGCAGTACTTC | CASSFPTGHEQYF
TRBJ2-7 | . | TRBV5-1 | few | TGCGCCAGCAGACCGGGTACTTTCCTCGAGGAGCAGTACTTC | CASRPGTFLEEQYF
TRBJ2-7 | TRBD1 | TRBV6-6 | many | TGTGCCAGCAGACCCGGGACAGGTAAAAACGAGCAGTACTTC | CASRPGTGKNEQYF
TRBJ2-1 | TRBD1 | TRBV30 | . | TGTGCCTGGACCCCGGGAAAGCGGACAGGGGAGCAGTTCTTC | CAWTPGKRTGEQFF
TRBJ2-3 | TRBD2 | TRBV10-3 | few | TGTGCCATCAGGAGGACTAGCGCCACAGATACGCAGTATTTT | CAIRRTSATDTQYF
TRBJ1-4 | . | TRBV12-3/TRBV12-4 | many | TGTGCCAGCAGTCCGGGGGAGGGTGGTGAAAAACTGTTTTTT | CASSPGEGGEKLFF
TRBJ1-2 | TRBD1 | TRBV28 | few | TGTGCCAGCAGTCCCCTCGGGGACAGGGGCGATAATGGCTACACCTTC | CASSPLGDRGDNGYTF
TRBJ1-2 | . | TRBV20-1 | . | TGCAGTGCTACCTGGGGCTACACCTTC | CSATWGYTF
TRBJ1-2 | . | TRBV3-1 | . | TGTGCCAGCAGCCAAGGAGAGGGCCAGGGGAGCGGCTACACCTTC | CASSQGEGQGSGYTF
TRBJ1-5 | . | TRBV7-8 | few | TGTGCCAGCAGCTTAGCTCGGGGAAATCAGCCCCAGCATTTT | CASSLARGNQPQHF
TRBJ2-7 | . | TRBV11-2 | many | TGTGCCAGCAGCTTAGGAATCCCGCAGTCCCGGTACTTC | CASSLGIPQSRYF
TRBJ1-5 | . | TRBV6-6 | . | TGTGCCAGCTTCTCGGAGGGGGACTATAGCAATCAGCCCCAGCATTTT | CASFSEGDYSNQPQHF
TRBJ2-3 | TRBD2 | TRBV29-1 | . | TGCAGCGTCGAAGCTCGGGGGGGCGTGAGGACAGATACGCAGTATTTT | CSVEARGGVRTDTQYF
TRBJ2-7 | . | TRBV7-9 | . | TGTGCCAGCAGCTTACGGGGACAACCGTCCTACGAGCAGTACTTC | CASSLRGQPSYEQYF
TRBJ2-2 | TRBD2 | TRBV6-5 | . | TGTGCCAGCAGTACTCGGACTAGTGTTAGTCCCGGGGAGCTGTTTTTT | CASSTRTSVSPGELFF
TRBJ1-3 | . | TRBV3-1 | many | TGTGCCAGCAGCCACGGGGTTGAAAACACCATATATTTT | CASSHGVENTIYF
TRBJ2-5 | . | TRBV7-7 | many | TGTGCTAGCAGCCTTCTGGGGTCGGCTCGAGAGACCCAGTACTTC | CASSLLGSARETQYF
TRBJ2-7 | . | TRBV7-9 | . | TGTGCCAGCAGCTTAGCGGTATCCTACGAGCAGTACTTC | CASSLAVSYEQYF
TRBJ2-3 | TRBD1 | TRBV12-3/TRBV12-4 | many | TGTGCCAGCAGTCCCAACTCCGGGACAGGTCGTCAGTATTTT | CASSPNSGTGRQYF
TRBJ2-3 | . | TRBV6-6 | many | TGTGCCAGCAGACCCGCGGTAATTAGCACAGATACGCAGTATTTT | CASRPAVISTDTQYF
TRBJ2-7 | . | TRBV20-1 | . | TGCAGTGCTTTTGGGGATACACAGGGATTCTCCTACGAGCAGTACTTC | CSAFGDTQGFSYEQYF
TRBJ2-7 | . | TRBV9 | few | TGTGCCAGCAGCGTCCTAGCTACGCCCTACGAGCAGTACTTC | CASSVLATPYEQYF
TRBJ1-2 | . | TRBV3-1 | . | TGTGCCAGCAGCCAGGTTAACTATGGCTACACCTTC | CASSQVNYGYTF
TRBJ1-1 | TRBD1 | TRBV29-1 | few | TGCAGCGCTGGAACAGGGGTCGGAACTGAAGCTTTCTTT | CSAGTGVGTEAFF
TRBJ1-6 | . | TRBV7-2 | . | TGTGCCAGCACCTTGAAGGGTGTGGGTAATTCACCCCTCCACTTT | CASTLKGVGNSPLHF
TRBJ2-7 | . | TRBV29-1 | few | TGCAGCGTACCGGGACTTACCAGACACGAGCAGTACTTC | CSVPGLTRHEQYF
TRBJ2-7 | . | TRBV23-1 | few | TGCGCCAGCTTCCTGGACAAGTCCTACGAGCAGTACTTC | CASFLDKSYEQYF
TRBJ2-7 | . | TRBV2 | few | TGTGCCAGCGGCTCACCCAGGGGCCGAGGAACCGAGCAGTACTTC | CASGSPRGRGTEQYF
TRBJ2-2 | . | TRBV5-1 | many | TGCGCCAGCTCGAGGACTGTAACCGGGGAGCTGTTTTTT | CASSRTVTGELFF
TRBJ2-1 | TRBD2 | TRBV28 | many | TGTGCCAGCCAACCTCAGCGGGGTACTTACAATGAGCAGTTCTTC | CASQPQRGTYNEQFF
TRBJ2-6 | . | TRBV21-1 | . | TGTGCCAGCAGCAACGGGGGCTCTGGGGCCAACGTCCTGACTTTC | CASSNGGSGANVLTF
TRBJ2-3 | . | TRBV29-1 | . | TGCAGCGTTACACAGTCCACAGATACGCAGTATTTT | CSVTQSTDTQYF
TRBJ2-7 | . | TRBV18 | many | TGTGCCAGCTCACCGCGGGGCGGCTACGAGCAGTACTTC | CASSPRGGYEQYF
TRBJ2-7 | . | TRBV6-5 | many | TGTGCCAGCAGTCCGCCCCTTTTCCCCTACGAGCAGTACTTC | CASSPPLFPYEQYF